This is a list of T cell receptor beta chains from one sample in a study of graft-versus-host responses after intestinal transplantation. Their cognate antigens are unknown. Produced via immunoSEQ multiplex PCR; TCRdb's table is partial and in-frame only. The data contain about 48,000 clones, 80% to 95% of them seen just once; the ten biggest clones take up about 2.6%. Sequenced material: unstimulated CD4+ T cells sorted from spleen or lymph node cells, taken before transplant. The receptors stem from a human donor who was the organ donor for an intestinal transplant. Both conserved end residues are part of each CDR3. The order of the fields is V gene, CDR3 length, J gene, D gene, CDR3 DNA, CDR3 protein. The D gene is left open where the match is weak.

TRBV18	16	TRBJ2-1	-	TGTGCCAGCCGAGAAGGGGCGCGAAGCTCCTACAATGAGCAGTTCTTC	CASREGARSSYNEQFF
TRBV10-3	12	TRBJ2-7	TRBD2	TGTGCCATGGGGACTAGCGGCTACGAGCAGTACTTC	CAMGTSGYEQYF
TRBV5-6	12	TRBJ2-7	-	TGTGCCAGCAGCTTGGACACGGACGAGCAGTACTTC	CASSLDTDEQYF
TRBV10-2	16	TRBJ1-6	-	TGCGCCAGCAGCGGCCCGACGGGGTTTGCGGATTCACCCCTCCACTTT	CASSGPTGFADSPLHF
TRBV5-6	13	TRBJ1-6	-	TGTGCCAGCAGCTTGGTAAGGGATTCACCCCTCCACTTT	CASSLVRDSPLHF
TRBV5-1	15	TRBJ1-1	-	TGCGCCAGCAGCCCCCGGGACACCCGAACCACTGAAGCTTTCTTT	CASSPRDTRTTEAFF
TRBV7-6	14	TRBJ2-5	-	TGTGCCAGCAGCTTCGGACAGGGAGGGCAGACCCAGTACTTC	CASSFGQGGQTQYF
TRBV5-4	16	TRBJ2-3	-	TGTGCCAGCAGCTTGGGGGCCGGCACCCGCACAGATACGCAGTATTTT	CASSLGAGTRTDTQYF
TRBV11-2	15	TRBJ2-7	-	TGTGCCAGCAGCTTAGGGGATCTAGCGTCATACGAGCAGTACTTC	CASSLGDLASYEQYF
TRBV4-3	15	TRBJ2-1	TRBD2	TGCGCCAGCAGCCAAGGACTAGCGGCACCCAATGAGCAGTTCTTC	CASSQGLAAPNEQFF
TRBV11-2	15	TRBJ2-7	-	TGTGCCAGCAGCTTAAACCCGGGAAGCTCCTACGAGCAGTACTTC	CASSLNPGSSYEQYF